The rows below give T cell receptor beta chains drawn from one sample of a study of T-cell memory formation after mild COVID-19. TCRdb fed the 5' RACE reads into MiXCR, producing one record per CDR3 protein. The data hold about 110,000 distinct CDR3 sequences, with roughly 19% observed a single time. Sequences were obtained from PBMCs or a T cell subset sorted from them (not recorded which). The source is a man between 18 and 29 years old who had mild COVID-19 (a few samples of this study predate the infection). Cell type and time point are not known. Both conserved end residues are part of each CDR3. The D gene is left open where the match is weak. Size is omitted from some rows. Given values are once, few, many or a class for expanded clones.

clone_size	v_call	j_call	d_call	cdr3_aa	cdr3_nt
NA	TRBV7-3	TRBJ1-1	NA	CASSSQGFTEAFF	TGTGCCAGCAGCTCACAGGGTTTCACTGAAGCTTTCTTT
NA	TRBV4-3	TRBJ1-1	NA	CASSQGTDSMNTEAFF	TGCGCCAGCAGCCAGGGTACTGACAGCATGAACACTGAAGCTTTCTTT
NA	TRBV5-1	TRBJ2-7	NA	CASRDLDEQYF	TGCGCCAGCAGAGATTTGGACGAGCAGTACTTC
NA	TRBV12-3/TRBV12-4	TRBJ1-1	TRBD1	CASIRDRGLAFF	TGTGCCAGCATCCGTGACAGGGGGCTTGCTTTCTTT
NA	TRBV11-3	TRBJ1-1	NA	CASSFTGPNTEAFF	TGTGCCAGCAGCTTCACAGGGCCGAACACTGAAGCTTTCTTT
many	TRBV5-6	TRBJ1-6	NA	CASSPPENSPLHF	TGTGCCAGCAGCCCTCCGGAGAATTCACCCCTCCACTTT
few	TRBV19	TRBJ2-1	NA	CASSLGSLNTYNEQFF	TGTGCCAGTAGTCTGGGGTCTCTAAATACCTACAATGAGCAGTTCTTC
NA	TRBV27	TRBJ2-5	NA	CASRPGSRGETQYF	TGTGCCAGCAGGCCCGGGTCAAGGGGAGAGACCCAGTACTTC
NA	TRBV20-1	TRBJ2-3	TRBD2	CSASVAGYTDTQYF	TGCAGTGCTAGTGTAGCGGGGTACACAGATACGCAGTATTTT
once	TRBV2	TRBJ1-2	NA	CASSQSYSGYGYTF	TGTGCCAGCAGTCAGTCCTACTCCGGGTATGGCTACACCTTC
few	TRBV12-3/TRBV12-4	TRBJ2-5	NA	CASSLAPGFTQYF	TGTGCCAGCAGTTTGGCTCCTGGGTTTACCCAGTACTTC
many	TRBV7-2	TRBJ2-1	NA	CASSLEYGIQFF	TGTGCCAGCAGCTTAGAGTACGGGATTCAGTTCTTC
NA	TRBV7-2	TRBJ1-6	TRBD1	CASSLIGTGSNSPLHF	TGTGCCAGCAGCTTAATCGGGACAGGGAGTAATTCACCCCTCCACTTT
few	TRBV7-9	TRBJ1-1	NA	CASSPSYGRNTEAFF	TGTGCCAGCAGCCCCTCATATGGAAGGAACACTGAAGCTTTCTTT
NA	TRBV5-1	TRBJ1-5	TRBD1	CASSLEGDRDQPQHF	TGCGCCAGCAGCTTGGAGGGGGACAGAGATCAGCCCCAGCATTTT
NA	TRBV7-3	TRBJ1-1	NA	CASSADSVGNTEAFF	TGTGCCAGCAGCGCCGACAGTGTGGGGAACACTGAAGCTTTCTTT
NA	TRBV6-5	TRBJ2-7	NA	CASSRDSPSEQYF	TGTGCCAGCAGTCGTGACAGCCCCTCTGAGCAGTACTTC
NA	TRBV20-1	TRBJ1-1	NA	CSARVGRDTEAFF	TGCAGTGCTAGAGTGGGGAGGGACACTGAAGCTTTCTTT
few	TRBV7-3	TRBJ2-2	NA	CASSFRAGAIPGELFF	TGTGCCAGCAGCTTTCGTGCGGGGGCCATCCCCGGGGAGCTGTTTTTT
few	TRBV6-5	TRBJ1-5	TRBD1	CASSSRGHQPQHF	TGTGCCAGCAGTTCCAGGGGGCATCAGCCCCAGCATTTT
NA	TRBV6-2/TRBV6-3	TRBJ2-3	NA	CASSAVDTQYF	TGTGCCAGCAGTGCCGTCGATACGCAGTATTTT
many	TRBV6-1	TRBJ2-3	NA	CASSEAGPPQYF	TGTGCCAGCAGTGAAGCGGGCCCGCCCCAGTATTTT
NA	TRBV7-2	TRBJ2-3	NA	CASSLAPSTDTQYF	TGTGCCAGCAGCTTAGCGCCATCCACAGATACGCAGTATTTT
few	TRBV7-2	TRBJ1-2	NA	CASSFDSQNYGYTF	TGTGCCAGCAGCTTCGACAGCCAGAACTATGGCTACACCTTC
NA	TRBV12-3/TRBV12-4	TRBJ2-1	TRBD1	CASTPGTGSYNEQFF	TGTGCCAGCACCCCCGGGACAGGGTCCTACAATGAGCAGTTCTTC
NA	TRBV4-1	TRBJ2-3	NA	CASSQVKQSTDTQYF	TGCGCCAGCAGCCAAGTTAAGCAAAGCACAGATACGCAGTATTTT
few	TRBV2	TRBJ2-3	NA	CASSYNTDTQYF	TGTGCCAGCAGTTATAATACAGATACGCAGTATTTT
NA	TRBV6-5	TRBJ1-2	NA	CASSYSTSAGNYGYTF	TGTGCCAGCAGTTACTCGACGTCCGCAGGAAACTATGGCTACACCTTC
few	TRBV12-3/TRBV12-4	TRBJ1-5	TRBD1	CASSEGTGGEPQHF	TGTGCCAGCAGTGAAGGGACAGGGGGTGAGCCCCAGCATTTT
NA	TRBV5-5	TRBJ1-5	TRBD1	CASSSGGGNQPQHF	TGTGCCAGCAGCTCAGGGGGTGGCAATCAGCCCCAGCATTTT
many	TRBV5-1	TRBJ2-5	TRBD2	CASSFAGEETQYF	TGCGCCAGCAGCTTTGCGGGGGAAGAGACCCAGTACTTC
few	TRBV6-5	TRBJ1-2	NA	CASSAGNTNYGYTF	TGTGCCAGCAGTGCAGGGAATACTAACTATGGCTACACCTTC
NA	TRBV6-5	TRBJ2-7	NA	CASTDKPPPYEQYF	TGTGCCAGCACGGATAAACCGCCACCCTACGAGCAGTACTTC
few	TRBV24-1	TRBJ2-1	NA	CATGSLDEQFF	TGTGCCACCGGTAGCCTCGATGAGCAGTTCTTC
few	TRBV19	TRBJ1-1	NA	CASTPGTEAFF	TGTGCCAGTACCCCAGGGACTGAAGCTTTCTTT
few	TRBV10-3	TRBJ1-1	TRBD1	CAISAPRGTGNTEAFF	TGTGCCATCAGTGCCCCTCGGGGGACAGGGAACACTGAAGCTTTCTTT
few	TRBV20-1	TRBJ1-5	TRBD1	CSALPGQGNQPQHF	TGCAGTGCTCTACCAGGACAGGGCAATCAGCCCCAGCATTTT
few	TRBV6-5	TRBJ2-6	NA	CASSARVSGANVLTF	TGTGCCAGCAGTGCCCGCGTCTCTGGGGCCAACGTCCTGACTTTC
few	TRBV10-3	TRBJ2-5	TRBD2	CAISDQRGVRTETQYF	TGTGCCATCAGTGACCAGCGGGGGGTTCGAACAGAGACCCAGTACTTC
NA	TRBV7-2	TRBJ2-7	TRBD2	CASSLQRGSSEQYF	TGTGCCAGCAGTCTCCAGCGGGGTAGTTCGGAGCAGTACTTC
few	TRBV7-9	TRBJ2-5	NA	CASSRGAGETQYF	TGTGCCAGCAGCCGGGGGGCCGGGGAGACCCAGTACTTC
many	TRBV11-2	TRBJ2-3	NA	CASSYRGDTQYF	TGTGCCAGCAGCTACCGAGGGGATACGCAGTATTTT
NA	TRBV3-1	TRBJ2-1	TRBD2	CASSQWTSGGYEQFF	TGTGCCAGCAGCCAATGGACTAGCGGGGGGTATGAGCAGTTCTTC
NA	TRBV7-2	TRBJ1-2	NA	CASSGWDKRVRCTF	TGTGCCAGCAGCGGTTGGGACAAAAGGGTCAGGTGCACCTTC
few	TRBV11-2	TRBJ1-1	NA	CASSLEQGLTEAFF	TGTGCCAGCAGCTTAGAGCAGGGGCTCACTGAAGCTTTCTTT
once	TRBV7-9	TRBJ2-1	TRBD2	CASGLAGALLYNEQFF	TGTGCCAGCGGACTAGCGGGGGCCCTCTTGTACAATGAGCAGTTCTTC
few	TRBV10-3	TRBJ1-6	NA	CAIKGQLYNSPLHF	TGTGCCATCAAAGGACAGCTGTATAATTCACCCCTCCACTTT
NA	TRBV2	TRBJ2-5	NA	CASRWTFQETQYF	TGTGCCAGCAGGTGGACGTTCCAAGAGACCCAGTACTTC
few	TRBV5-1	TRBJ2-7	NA	CASSAARASYEQYF	TGCGCCAGCAGCGCGGCCAGGGCCTCCTACGAGCAGTACTTC
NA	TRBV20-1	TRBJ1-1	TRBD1	CSANPWTGPSEAFF	TGCAGTGCTAATCCCTGGACAGGGCCGAGCGAAGCTTTCTTT
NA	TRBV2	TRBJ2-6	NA	CASRNLGANVLTF	TGTGCCAGCAGGAATCTTGGGGCCAACGTCCTGACTTTC
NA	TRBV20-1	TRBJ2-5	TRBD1	CSASSGTGVGETQYF	TGCAGTGCTAGTTCCGGGACAGGGGTCGGCGAGACCCAGTACTTC
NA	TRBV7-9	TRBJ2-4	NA	CASKGGKNIQYF	TGTGCCAGCAAGGGGGGGAAAAACATTCAGTACTTC
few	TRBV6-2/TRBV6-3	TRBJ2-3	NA	CASTPGPGPDTQYF	TGTGCCAGCACCCCGGGCCCCGGCCCAGATACGCAGTATTTT
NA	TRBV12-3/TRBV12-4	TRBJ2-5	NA	CASRLGQGETQYF	TGTGCCAGCAGATTAGGGCAGGGGGAGACCCAGTACTTC
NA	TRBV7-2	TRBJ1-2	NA	CASSYSQEGYTF	TGTGCCAGCAGCTACTCACAAGAGGGCTACACCTTC
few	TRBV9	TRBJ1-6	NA	CASSVEGGPLHF	TGTGCCAGCAGCGTAGAAGGGGGACCCCTCCACTTT
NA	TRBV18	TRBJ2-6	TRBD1	CASSAGQAGPNVLTF	TGTGCCAGCTCAGCGGGACAGGCAGGGCCCAACGTCCTGACTTTC
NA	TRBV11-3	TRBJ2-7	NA	CASSAGARYEQYF	TGTGCCAGCAGCGCAGGGGCCAGGTACGAGCAGTACTTC